Shown below are 21 T cell receptor beta chains from a single sample sequenced in a study of blood T cell repertoires in COVID-19. Generated by immunoSEQ multiplex PCR, the TCRdb table keeps only in-frame clones and is missing some. The table has around 150,000 clones, 65% to 90% seen once. Sequences were obtained from peripheral blood. The receptors here all came from a woman aged 45-65 years in a cohort sampled during active or convalescent COVID-19.

The chain carries TRBV6-1 and TRBJ2-7; no firm D call. This CDR3 has 11 residues. V shed 1 base and J shed 7 bases, with 5 bases lying between them. Germline V gives CDR1 MNHNS, CDR2 SASEGT. CDR3 region: CASSEDQEQYF. CDR3 sequence (DNA): TGTGCCAGCAGTGAAGATCAGGAGCAGTACTTC.

This rearrangement joins TRBV4-3 to TRBJ2-2, with 13 bases matching TRBD2. Trimming took 2 bases from V and 3 from J; bases not matched to a gene: 9. Germline CDR1 is LGHNA and CDR2 is YSLEER. CDR3 length: 19 amino acids. The CDR3 nucleotides read TGCGCCAGCAGCCAAACCGTACTAGCGGGGGGGCACGACACCGGGGAGCTGTTTTTT. Protein: CASSQTVLAGGHDTGELFF.

The chain recombines TRBV5-1 with TRBJ1-6; D unresolved. Germline V gene sequence: CDR1 SGHRS, CDR2 YFSETQ. V lost 4 bases and J lost 7, with 15 bases in between. This CDR3 is built from 15 residues. CDR3 bases: TGCGCCAGCAGCACAAGCGGTCCCTCGAATTCACCCCTCCACTTT. Translating gives CASSTSGPSNSPLHF. Full variable domain (missing parts from reference TRBV5-1 and TRBJ1-6): KAGVTQTPRYLIKTRGQQVTLSCSPISGHRSVSWYQQTPGQGLQFLFEYFSETQRNKGNFPGRFSGRQFSNSRSEMNVSTLELGDSALYLCASSTSGPSNSPLHFGNGTRLTVT.

This clone was recorded a few times. The chain links TRBV20-1 to TRBJ1-2; 7 bases match TRBD1. The CDR3 is made up of 15 amino acids. The trim removed 3 bases at V and 8 bases at J, leaving 15 bases unmatched. The V gene's germline CDR1 is DFQATT and CDR2 SNEGSKA (reference sequence). This chain's CDR3 is CSASRAGGLVGGYTF. The CDR3 DNA reads as TGCAGTGCTAGTCGGGCAGGGGGTTTAGTAGGCGGCTACACCTTC.

This sequence joins TRBV24-1 and TRBJ2-3; no definite D call. CDR3 length: 12 amino acids. Germline V gene sequence: CDR1 KGHDR, CDR2 SFDVKD. V was cut by 6 bases and J by 0 bases, with 3 bases left in between. The CDR3 DNA reads as TGTGCCACCAGTCTAAGCACAGATACGCAGTATTTT. Translation: CATSLSTDTQYF.

V usage is TRBV9 and J usage is TRBJ2-3, with 10 bases aligning to TRBD2. This CDR3 contains 14 residues. After removal of 5 bases from V and 4 bases from J, the junction contained 4 bases not matched to a gene. Germline V gene lookup returns CDR1 SGDLS and CDR2 YYNGEE. In nucleotides, the CDR3 is TGTGCCAGCAGTCGTAGCGGGGGGTCAGATACGCAGTATTTT. Amino acid sequence: CASSRSGGSDTQYF. Variable domain in full (rest from reference TRBV9 and TRBJ2-3): DSGVTQTPKHLITATGQRVTLRCSPRSGDLSVYWYQQSLDQGLQFLIQYYNGEERAKGNILERFSAQQFPDLHSELNLSSLELGDSALYFCASSRSGGSDTQYFGPGTRLTVL.

This clone was seen many times. V is TRBV9 and J is TRBJ1-3; tentative D call: TRBD1 (5 bases). The CDR3 runs to 17 residues. Per germline, CDR1 SGDLS and CDR2 YYNGEE. Trimming cost V 0 bases and J 2 bases, with 15 bases left between them. CDR3 loop: CASSVVGALRPGNTIYF. In nucleotides, the CDR3 is TGTGCCAGCAGCGTAGTAGGGGCTCTCCGCCCTGGAAACACCATATATTTT.

This clone was counted a single time. V usage is TRBV11-3 and J usage is TRBJ2-2; TRBD2 aligns across 8 bases. This CDR3 has 15 amino acids. V trimming: 8 bases; J trimming: 7 bases; junction bases outside the gene matches: 12. Germline V gene sequence: CDR1 SGHNT, CDR2 YENEEA. The CDR3 nucleotides are TGTGCCAGCCAAGCCGGGGGGGGGCCTGGCGGGGAGCTGTTTTTT. This gives the protein CASQAGGGPGGELFF.

The gene calls are TRBV19 and TRBJ1-2; 11 bases fit TRBD1. CDR1 is LNHDA and CDR2 is SQIVND in the germline V gene (reference sequence). Germline trimming cut 4 bases from V and 4 bases from J; bases unmatched to any gene: 8. The CDR3 has 16 amino acids. The CDR3 sequence is CASSSSPGTGGYGYTF. CDR3 in DNA: TGTGCCAGTAGTAGCTCCCCCGGGACAGGGGGCTATGGCTACACCTTC.

V is TRBV19 and J is TRBJ1-2; 7 bases map to TRBD1. The trim removed 5 bases at V and 5 bases at J, leaving 8 bases unmatched. Germline V CDR1 and CDR2: LNHDA, SQIVND (reference sequence). This CDR3 comprises 14 residues. CDR3 amino acids: CASSQPRQGYGYTF. The CDR3 region has the DNA TGTGCCAGTAGTCAACCTAGACAGGGTTATGGCTACACCTTC.

By share of the sample, this clone is medium-sized. The V call is TRBV5-5, the J call TRBJ2-7; D ambiguous. Per the germline V gene, CDR1 is SGHKS and CDR2 is YYEKEE (reference sequence). V was shortened by 1 base and J by 3 bases, with 14 bases between the two germline ends. The CDR3 consists of 15 residues. CDR3 in amino acids: CASSLTASEFYEQYF. The CDR3 DNA reads TGTGCCAGCAGCTTGACCGCATCGGAGTTCTACGAGCAGTACTTC.

The CDR3 sequence: CAIQGGYGYTF. Written as DNA, the CDR3 is TGTGCCATCCAGGGAGGCTATGGCTACACCTTC. V and J are TRBV10-3 and TRBJ1-2; maybe TRBD1 (5 bases). This CDR3 region has 11 residues. The V gene lost 8 bases and the J gene lost 4 bases, with 8 bases spanning the gap. CDR1 is ENHRY, CDR2 SYGVKD, per germline.

This clone has just one count. The rearrangement links TRBV7-2 to TRBJ2-6, with D hard to call. Trimming left V 5 bases short and J 4 bases short, with 9 bases between. The CDR3 runs 14 residues. The germline CDR1 and CDR2 sequences are SGHTA and FQGNSA. The CDR3 loop reads CASSPQAGANVLTF. The CDR3 DNA follows: TGTGCCAGCAGCCCTCAGGCCGGGGCCAACGTCCTGACTTTC.

The chain joins TRBV9 to TRBJ1-3, with 8 positions matching TRBD1. The J segment lost 0 bases and the V segment lost 3 bases, leaving 5 bases of the junction unmatched. CDR1 and CDR2 from the germline V gene are SGDLS and YYNGEE. This CDR3 has 16 amino acids. The chain's CDR3 is CASSARGLDSGNTIYF. The CDR3 bases are TGTGCCAGCAGCGCCAGGGGGCTCGACTCTGGAAACACCATATATTTT.

This clone has only one observation. The chain uses TRBV7-9 and TRBJ1-5; possible D gene TRBD1, 6 bases. V was cut by 5 bases and J by 1 base, with 9 bases left in between. Per germline, CDR1 SEHNR and CDR2 FQNEAQ (reference sequence). The CDR3 spans 14 residues. In nucleotides, the CDR3 is TGTGCCAGCAGCACAGGACAGAGCAATCAGCCCCAGCATTTT. Its protein is CASSTGQSNQPQHF.

The V and J genes are TRBV7-9 and TRBJ1-5; possibly TRBD1 for D (6 bases). Germline V gene sequence: CDR1 SEHNR, CDR2 FQNEAQ (reference sequence). The CDR3 extends over 14 amino acids. V was shortened by 5 bases and J by 3 bases, with 11 bases between the two germline ends. The CDR3 DNA reads as TGTGCCAGCAGCCGTTCAGGGGCCAATCAGCCCCAGCATTTT. Translated: CASSRSGANQPQHF.

This clone was detected only a few times. The J gene is TRBJ1-2, the V gene TRBV19, with D perhaps matching TRBD1 (6 bases). The V gene's germline CDR1 is LNHDA and CDR2 SQIVND (reference sequence). Trimming pared 1 base from V and 3 bases from J, leaving 15 bases between. The CDR3 is made up of 16 amino acids. The CDR3 nucleotides are TGTGCCAGTAGTATAGTAGGGGGGGCGGCAGACTATGGCTACACCTTC. It encodes CASSIVGGAADYGYTF. Drawing the rest from reference TRBV19 and TRBJ1-2, the complete variable domain is DGGITQSPKYLFRKEGQNVTLSCEQNLNHDAMYWYRQDPGQGLRLIYYSQIVNDFQKGDIAEGYSVSREKKESFPLTVTSAQKNPTAFYLCASSIVGGAADYGYTFGSGTRLTVV.

This clone was counted a single time. This chain connects TRBV15 to TRBJ2-3, with D possibly matching TRBD1 (6 bases). V was trimmed by 4 bases and J by 5 bases, leaving 22 bases between them. Looked up from germline, CDR1 is LNHNV and CDR2 is YYDKDF (reference sequence). CDR3 length: 17 amino acids. DNA of the CDR3: TGTGCCACCAGCATTGGCGAGACCTGGACAGTGGGAGATACGCAGTATTTT. Its translation: CATSIGETWTVGDTQYF.

This chain uses TRBV10-3 with TRBJ1-2; 7 bases map to TRBD1. The CDR3 is 13 residues long. CDR1 and CDR2 from the germline V gene are ENHRY and SYGVKD. The ends lost 4 bases at V and 9 bases at J; junction bases unmatched: 8. CDR3 nucleotides: TGTGCCATCAGTGCCGACAGGGACGAGAGCTACACCTTC. It specifies CAISADRDESYTF.

The rearrangement links TRBV7-8 to TRBJ1-2; possibly TRBD1 for D (5 bases). There are 14 residues in the CDR3. From germline, CDR1 is SGHVS and CDR2 FQNEAQ. V lost 3 bases, J lost 4 bases, and 12 bases lay in between. This CDR3 is CASSFGRGGYGYTF. The CDR3, as DNA: TGTGCCAGCAGCTTCGGGCGGGGCGGCTATGGCTACACCTTC.

This chain links TRBV3-1 (or the pseudogene TRBV3-2) with TRBJ1-4; perhaps TRBD1 as D (5 bases). CDR3 length: 15 amino acids. Trimming pared 1 base from V and 7 bases from J, leaving 13 bases between. Germline CDR1 reads LGHDT; CDR2 reads YNNKEL (reference sequence). CDR3 in DNA: TGTGCCAGCAGCCAAGTCGGGGGTCTTGGTGAAAAACTGTTTTTT. It yields the protein CASSQVGGLGEKLFF.